The 19 T cell receptor beta chains below were found in one sample sequenced in a study of T cells after yellow fever vaccination. TCRdb reprocessed the 5' RACE reads via MiXCR and lists one record per CDR3 protein. Seen here are a few hundred thousand distinct CDR3 sequences, 19% observed once, and the top ten hold approximately 15%. This sample comprised PBMCs, obtained 15 days after the yellow fever booster vaccination. Receptors were obtained from a young man who received the YFV17D yellow fever vaccine.

This clonotype has a handful of counts. The chain couples TRBV7-9 to TRBJ2-7; either TRBD1 or TRBD2 may supply D (5 bases each). Trimming pared 6 bases from V and 3 bases from J, leaving 12 bases between. The length of the CDR3 is 13 residues. Germline V gives CDR1 SEHNR, CDR2 FQNEAQ (reference sequence). CDR3 loop: CASRSGPGYEQYF. The CDR3 nucleotides read TGTGCCAGCAGATCGGGACCTGGCTACGAGCAGTACTTC.

The sample holds a few counts of this clonotype. The genes are TRBV29-1 and TRBJ2-2, with D perhaps matching TRBD1 or TRBD2 (6 bases each). This CDR3 is 14 amino acids long. With 5 bases removed from V and 0 bases from J, the gap between germline ends came to 10 bases. Germline V lookup: CDR1 SQVTM, CDR2 ANQGSEA. The CDR3 region is CSVIGGSNTGELFF. The DNA of the CDR3 is TGCAGCGTTATCGGGGGCTCGAACACCGGGGAGCTGTTTTTT.

J is TRBJ2-7 and V is TRBV27; D is possibly TRBD2 (6 bases). The V gene's germline CDR1 is MNHEY and CDR2 SMNVEV (reference sequence). This CDR3 has 13 residues. The V end lost 5 bases, the J end lost 12 bases, and 20 bases lay between the germline ends. CDR3 region: CASSPGLQPAWYF. Written as DNA, the CDR3 is TGTGCCAGCAGTCCGGGACTCCAGCCCGCGTGGTACTTC.

This clonotype was seen a few times. The V and J genes are TRBV27 and TRBJ1-5; weak D call: TRBD1 (6 bases). Trimming cost V 5 bases and J 6 bases, with 14 bases left between them. The CDR3 spans 14 residues. The germline CDR1 and CDR2 sequences are MNHEY and SMNVEV (reference sequence). The DNA for the CDR3 is TGTGCCAGCAGTCTCCGACAGGCGTCTCAGCCCCAGCATTTT. The encoded protein is CASSLRQASQPQHF.

This clonotype was counted a few times. The chain employs TRBV5-4 and TRBJ1-3; weak D call: TRBD1 (6 bases). Per germline, CDR1 SGHNT and CDR2 YYREEE (reference sequence). The CDR3 has 17 amino acids. Trimming took off 4 bases at V and 1 base at J, with 18 bases between the two ends. This chain's CDR3 is CASSGPVRGTSGNTIYF. CDR3 in DNA: TGTGCCAGCAGCGGGCCCGTCAGGGGCACATCTGGAAACACCATATATTTT. The full variable domain, completed using reference TRBV5-4 and TRBJ1-3, is ETGVTQSPTHLIKTRGQQVTLRCSSQSGHNTVSWYQQALGQGPQFIFQYYREEENGRGNFPPRFSGLQFPNYSSELNVNALELDDSALYLCASSGPVRGTSGNTIYFGEGSWLTVV.

This chain uses TRBV5-1 with TRBJ2-5; D is unresolved. Trimming took 7 bases from V and 1 from J, leaving 11 bases between them. CDR3 length equals 13 residues. Germline V CDR1 and CDR2: SGHRS, YFSETQ. Here the CDR3 reads CASAGPGQETQYF. CDR3 DNA: TGCGCCAGCGCCGGGCCGGGCCAAGAGACCCAGTACTTC.

About this clonotype itself: The junction differs from germline at one of its ends, possibly a read error. This chain connects TRBV24-1 to TRBJ2-5, with TRBD2 matching 8 bases. CDR3 length: 15 residues. From germline, CDR1 is KGHDR and CDR2 SFDVKD. The CDR3 nucleotides are TGTGCCACCAGTGATTCCGGGAGGGGCCAAGTGACCCAGTACTTC. Its translation is CATSDSGRGQVTQYF.

This clonotype was found once. V and J are TRBV20-1 and TRBJ2-7; 12 bases fit TRBD2. The CDR3 has 19 residues. CDR1 DFQATT and CDR2 SNEGSKA come from the germline V gene (reference sequence). With V trimmed by 0 bases and J by 0 bases, 12 bases remained unmatched. CDR3 loop: CSARDLGQTSGSGSYEQYF. CDR3 DNA: TGCAGTGCTAGAGATCTCGGCCAGACTAGCGGGAGTGGCTCCTACGAGCAGTACTTC.

Regarding this clonotype: This could be a read error, since a much larger clone is one nucleotide away. The rearrangement uses TRBV5-1 and TRBJ2-7, with 11 bases lining up with TRBD2. Germline V gene lookup returns CDR1 SGHRS and CDR2 YFSETQ. This CDR3 has 15 amino acids. In DNA form, the CDR3 reads TGCGTCAGCAGCCCCCTAGCGGGAGGAACCTACGAGCAGTACTTC. Amino acid sequence: CVSSPLAGGTYEQYF.

The chain is built from TRBV20-1 and TRBJ2-7; 8 positions agree with TRBD2. J gave up 2 bases and V 5 bases, and 5 bases lay outside the gene matches. This CDR3 is 13 amino acids long. Germline CDR1 reads DFQATT; CDR2 reads SNEGSKA (reference sequence). The CDR3 spells CSAGLAVAYEQYF. DNA for the CDR3: TGCAGTGCTGGACTAGCCGTCGCCTACGAGCAGTACTTC.

This clonotype was detected a few times. The chain employs TRBV10-3 and TRBJ2-1; no definite D call. Trimming stripped 8 bases from V and 8 bases from J, with 16 bases between. Germline V gives CDR1 ENHRY, CDR2 SYGVKD. This CDR3 has 13 amino acids. As DNA, the CDR3 is TGTGCCATCGCGAGACCCCCCGCGTATGAGCAGTTCTTC. It yields the protein CAIARPPAYEQFF.

In its sample, this clonotype was seen a few times. The chain employs TRBV27 and TRBJ2-2; D is possibly TRBD2 (5 bases). Trimming left V 9 bases short and J 2 bases short, with 10 bases between. The germline CDR1 and CDR2 sequences are MNHEY and SMNVEV (reference sequence). This CDR3 has 13 residues. The CDR3 region is CASRRPNTGELFF. In DNA form, the CDR3 reads TGTGCCAGTAGGAGGCCTAACACCGGGGAGCTGTTTTTT.

This rearrangement joins TRBV15 to TRBJ2-5; D unresolved. CDR1 is LNHNV, CDR2 YYDKDF, per germline (reference sequence). This CDR3 region has 15 residues. The V end was cut by 1 base, the J end by 5 bases, with 14 bases between. The CDR3 sequence: CATSRVIQIGETQYF. The CDR3, as DNA: TGTGCCACCAGCAGAGTGATCCAGATTGGGGAGACCCAGTACTTC.

This clonotype occurred a few times. The chain employs TRBV20-1 and TRBJ1-5; D gene ambiguous. V was cut by 0 bases and J by 3 bases, with 9 bases left in between. Germline V CDR1 and CDR2: DFQATT, SNEGSKA (reference sequence). This CDR3 is 14 amino acids long. CDR3 in amino acids: CSARDLGNNQPQHF. Written as DNA, the CDR3 is TGCAGTGCTAGAGATCTTGGGAACAATCAGCCCCAGCATTTT.

V usage is TRBV28 and J usage is TRBJ1-1; TRBD1 agrees at 7 bases. Germline loops: CDR1 MDHEN, CDR2 SYDVKM. The CDR3 spans 16 residues. V shed 5 bases, J shed 4 bases, and the junction held 13 bases outside the gene matches. The CDR3 bases are TGTGCCAGCAGTCCTACCCGTAGGGGGCGCGGCACTGAAGCTTTCTTT. Protein sequence: CASSPTRRGRGTEAFF.

The chain combines TRBV6-5 with TRBJ2-1; the match to TRBD2 covers 10 bases. The V gene's germline CDR1 is MNHEY and CDR2 SVGAGI. The trim removed 2 bases at V and 11 bases at J, leaving 9 bases unmatched. This CDR3 has 15 residues. This chain's CDR3 is CASSYEPSGSPQQFF. The CDR3 DNA reads as TGTGCCAGCAGTTACGAGCCTAGCGGGAGTCCCCAGCAGTTCTTC.

V gene TRBV7-2 combines with J gene TRBJ2-5, with TRBD1 matching over 10 bases. CDR1 is SGHTA and CDR2 is FQGNSA in the germline V gene. The V segment lost 5 bases and the J segment 5 bases; nucleotides outside the gene matches: 11. The CDR3 loop spans 16 amino acids. In DNA form, the CDR3 reads TGTGCCAGCAGCCCCTGGGGACAGGGGTTAGGGGAGACCCAGTACTTC. Residues: CASSPWGQGLGETQYF.

J is TRBJ2-3 and V is TRBV6-5; D ambiguous. V shed 0 bases and J shed 2 bases, with 12 bases lying between them. Germline loops: CDR1 MNHEY, CDR2 SVGAGI. There are 16 residues in the CDR3. For the CDR3, the DNA is TGTGCCAGCAGTTACTCGATTTCTACTTACACAGATACGCAGTATTTT. Its protein is CASSYSISTYTDTQYF.

This clonotype was counted only a few times. This chain links TRBV2 with TRBJ2-1; 12 bases are a match to TRBD2. CDR1 SNHLY and CDR2 FYNNEI come from the germline V gene. This CDR3 has 15 residues. Germline trimming cut 7 bases from V and 5 bases from J; bases unmatched to any gene: 6. CDR3 sequence (DNA): TGTGCCAGCAAGGAGACTAGCGGGAGAAACAATGAGCAGTTCTTC. Translated: CASKETSGRNNEQFF.